This T cell receptor beta chain derives from a study of T cells after yellow fever vaccination. A universal primer site and UMIs were added as TCR cDNA was made by 5'RACE template switching. TCRdb fed the 5' RACE reads into MiXCR, producing one record per CDR3 protein. The sample contains approximately 580,000 distinct CDR3 sequences, approximately 16% of which appear only once. General study results and limits: Among primary-vaccination clones, most reappeared after the booster, at 96% for CD4 and about 90% for CD8.

V was pared by 6 bases and J by 2 bases, with 15 bases of the junction left unmatched. The germline V gene has CDR1 SQVTM and CDR2 ANQGSEA. The CDR3 is 16 residues long. Points on this clonotype: The antigen is not known.

Sequenced material: PBMCs, taken less than 6 days after the first yellow fever vaccination. The V gene is TRBV29-1, the J gene TRBJ1-1; 7 bases agree with TRBD1. This clonotype originated in a young man who received the YFV17D yellow fever vaccine. CDR3 region: CSVHWQGVRTNTEAFF. CDR3 coding DNA: TGCAGCGTCCATTGGCAGGGGGTGAGAACTAACACTGAAGCTTTCTTT.